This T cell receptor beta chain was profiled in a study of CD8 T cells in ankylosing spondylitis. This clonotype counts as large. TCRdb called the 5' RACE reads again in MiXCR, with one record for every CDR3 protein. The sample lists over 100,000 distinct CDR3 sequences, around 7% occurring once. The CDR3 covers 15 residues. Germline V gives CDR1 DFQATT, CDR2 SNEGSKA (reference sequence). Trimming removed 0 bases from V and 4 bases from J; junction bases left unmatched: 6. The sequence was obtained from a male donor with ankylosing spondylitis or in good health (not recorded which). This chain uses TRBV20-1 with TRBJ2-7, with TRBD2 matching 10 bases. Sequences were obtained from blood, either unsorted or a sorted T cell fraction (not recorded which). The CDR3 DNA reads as TGCAGTGCTAGAGATTACGGACTAGCGGTGTACGAGCAGTACTTC. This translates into CSARDYGLAVYEQYF.